Listed below are T cell receptor beta chains from one sample, sequenced in a study of blood T cell repertoires in COVID-19. The method was immunoSEQ multiplex PCR; TCRdb's version includes in-frame clones alone and lacks a portion of them. The repertoire consists of 250,000 to 300,000 clones, with 88% occurring once and the leading ten covering about 0.8%. Sequencing was carried out using peripheral blood. The receptors come from a woman aged 25 to 39 with acute or convalescent COVID-19. The CDR3 runs from the conserved cysteine through the conserved F or W. The order of the fields is J gene, D gene, V gene, clone size, CDR3 protein, CDR3 DNA. D genes are given only for firm matches. Clone size is given for some rows only: seen once, a few or many times, or a class if the clone is expanded.

>TRBJ2-7|NA|TRBV5-1|NA
CASSLGQLYEQYF
TGCGCCAGCAGCTTGGGACAGCTCTACGAGCAGTACTTC
>TRBJ1-2|TRBD1|TRBV4-1|NA
CASSQDFGTDSNYGYTF
TGCGCCAGCAGCCAAGATTTCGGGACAGATAGTAACTATGGCTACACCTTC
>TRBJ1-2|TRBD1|TRBV20-1|few
CSARDRGGSTF
TGCAGTGCTAGGGACAGGGGAGGCTCCACCTTC
>TRBJ2-2|NA|TRBV19|NA
CASSMGLHTGELFF
TGTGCCAGTAGTATGGGGCTCCACACCGGGGAGCTGTTTTTT
>TRBJ2-1|TRBD1|TRBV29-1|NA
CSVLGQGGMNEQFF
TGCAGCGTGCTCGGACAGGGGGGGATGAATGAGCAGTTCTTC
>TRBJ2-7|TRBD1|TRBV28|NA
CASSLSQGAIGEQYF
TGTGCCAGCAGTTTATCTCAGGGGGCGATCGGCGAGCAGTACTTC
>TRBJ2-7|TRBD2|TRBV5-6|NA
CASSPWTSGSFEQYF
TGTGCCAGCAGCCCCTGGACTAGCGGGTCGTTCGAGCAGTACTTC
>TRBJ2-2|TRBD1|TRBV7-2|NA
CASSLHRQGLNTGELFF
TGTGCCAGCAGCTTACACCGACAGGGGCTGAACACCGGGGAGCTGTTTTTT
>TRBJ2-1|NA|TRBV27|NA
CASSRGLSYNEQFF
TGTGCCAGCAGCCGGGGACTTAGCTACAATGAGCAGTTCTTC
>TRBJ2-7|TRBD1|TRBV6-2/TRBV6-3|NA
CASSYSSRRQGAYEQYF
TGTGCCAGCAGTTACTCCTCTCGCCGGCAGGGGGCCTACGAGCAGTACTTC
>TRBJ2-1|TRBD2|TRBV7-8|NA
CASSLRLAGVGNEQFF
TGTGCCAGCAGCCTACGACTAGCGGGAGTTGGCAATGAGCAGTTCTTC
>TRBJ2-1|TRBD2|TRBV7-3|once
CASSLGGGPYNEQFF
TGTGCCAGCAGCTTAGGGGGAGGGCCCTACAATGAGCAGTTCTTC
>TRBJ1-5|NA|TRBV29-1|few
CSVAWGVKNNQPQHF
TGCAGCGTTGCATGGGGGGTTAAAAACAATCAGCCCCAGCATTTT
>TRBJ2-1|NA|TRBV6-2/TRBV6-3|NA
CASSYGGSRYNEQFF
TGTGCCAGCAGTTACGGGGGGAGTAGATACAATGAGCAGTTCTTC
>TRBJ2-3|TRBD2|TRBV2|NA
CASRAGLAGVTDTQYF
TGTGCCAGCAGGGCCGGACTAGCGGGAGTAACAGATACGCAGTATTTT
>TRBJ1-4|TRBD1|TRBV15|NA
CATSRNDREWAEKLFF
TGTGCCACCAGCAGGAACGACAGGGAATGGGCTGAAAAACTGTTTTTT
>TRBJ1-1|TRBD1|TRBV11-3|NA
CASSPEDRGNTEAFF
TGTGCCAGCAGCCCGGAGGACAGGGGGAACACTGAAGCTTTCTTT
>TRBJ2-7|TRBD2|TRBV24-1|NA
CATSDPRTSGSLYEQYF
TGTGCCACCAGTGATCCTCGGACTAGCGGATCCCTGTACGAGCAGTACTTC
>TRBJ2-1|TRBD2|TRBV7-8|NA
CASSVLAGGDNEQFF
TGTGCCAGCAGCGTACTAGCGGGAGGGGACAATGAGCAGTTCTTC